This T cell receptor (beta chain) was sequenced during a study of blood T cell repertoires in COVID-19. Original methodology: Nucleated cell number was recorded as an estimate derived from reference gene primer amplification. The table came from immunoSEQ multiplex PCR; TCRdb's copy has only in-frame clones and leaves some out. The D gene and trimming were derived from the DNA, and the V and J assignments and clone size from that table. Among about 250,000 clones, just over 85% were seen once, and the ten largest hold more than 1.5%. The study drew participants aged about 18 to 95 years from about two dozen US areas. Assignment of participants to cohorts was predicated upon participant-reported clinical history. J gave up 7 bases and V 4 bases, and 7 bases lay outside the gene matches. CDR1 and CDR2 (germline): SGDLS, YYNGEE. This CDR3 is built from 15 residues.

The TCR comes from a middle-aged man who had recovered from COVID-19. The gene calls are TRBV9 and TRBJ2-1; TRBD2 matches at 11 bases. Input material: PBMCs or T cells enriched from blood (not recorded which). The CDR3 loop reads CASSPASGGQNEQFF. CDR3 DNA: TGTGCCAGCAGCCCCGCTAGCGGGGGGCAAAATGAGCAGTTCTTC.